This T cell receptor (beta chain) was recorded in a study of cytomegalovirus exposure and HLA in healthy donors. Study conclusions and caveats: Cytomegalovirus-associated status was assigned to about 150 TCR beta chains.

Researchers ran the PCR with 60 Vbeta and 13 Jbeta primers. TCRdb's copy holds only in-frame clones and misses some; the assay was immunoSEQ multiplex PCR. The repertoire consists of under 150,000 clones, with approximately 80% occurring once and the leading ten covering 1.8%. This CDR3 is built from 15 residues. CDR1 and CDR2 (germline): SEHNR, FQNEAQ (reference sequence). V dropped 0 bases and J dropped 7; count of bases not matched to a gene: 2. A word on this clone: Antigen specificity is unknown.

The TCR comes from a woman aged 40 to 49 in good health and CMV-seronegative. The chain is built from TRBV7-9 and TRBJ1-6; the match to TRBD1 covers 8 bases. Sequenced sample: PBMCs. The CDR3 DNA reads TGTGCCAGCAGCTTAGCGGACAGGGAGAATTCACCCCTCCACTTT. This gives the protein CASSLADRENSPLHF.